This TCR beta chain was profiled in a study of blood T cell repertoires in COVID-19. Clones were read by immunoSEQ multiplex PCR, and TCRdb kept only the in-frame ones, dropping some. The sample consists of nearly 35,000 clones, around 87% of them appearing once. This CDR3 is 15 amino acids long. Germline CDR1 is GTSNPN and CDR2 is SVGIG (reference sequence). V lost 2 bases and J lost 2, with 15 bases in between. Material: peripheral blood. The sequence was obtained from a man aged 65 to 85 with acute or convalescent COVID-19. The chain carries TRBV30 and TRBJ1-2; tentatively, D is TRBD1 (5 bases). The CDR3 DNA reads TGTGCCTGGAGTCCTCCAGGGTATCCAAACTATGGCTACACCTTC. This gives the protein CAWSPPGYPNYGYTF.